This T cell receptor beta chain was sequenced in a study of CD8 T cells in Susac syndrome. Study-level findings and limits: The study admitted that it had a relatively small number of individuals in its TCR sequencing and HLA analysis.

V was clipped by 5 bases and J by 3 bases, with 11 bases between them. This CDR3 has 12 amino acids. Per germline, CDR1 DFQATT and CDR2 SNEGSKA (reference sequence). This clonotype was seen a handful of times. What it binds is unknown. With random hexamers, reverse transcription was performed on roughly 0.45 to 1 ug of RNA. It was immunoSEQ multiplex PCR that amplified TCR beta CDR3 across 54 Vbeta and 13 Jbeta. Via MiXCR, TCRdb re-called the immunoSEQ multiplex PCR reads, giving one row per CDR3 protein. The table shows roughly 180,000 distinct CDR3 sequences, with about 95% occurring only once. The sequenced target, TCR beta, came from blood CD8+ and CD4+ T cells.

Sequenced material: CD4+ T cells from PBMCs. The V gene is TRBV20-1, the J gene TRBJ2-7, with D perhaps TRBD1 (6 bases). The clonotype comes from a human donor in good health. Here the CDR3 DNA reads TGCAGTGCTCGCCGGGACATCTACGAGCAGTACTTC. It yields the protein CSARRDIYEQYF.